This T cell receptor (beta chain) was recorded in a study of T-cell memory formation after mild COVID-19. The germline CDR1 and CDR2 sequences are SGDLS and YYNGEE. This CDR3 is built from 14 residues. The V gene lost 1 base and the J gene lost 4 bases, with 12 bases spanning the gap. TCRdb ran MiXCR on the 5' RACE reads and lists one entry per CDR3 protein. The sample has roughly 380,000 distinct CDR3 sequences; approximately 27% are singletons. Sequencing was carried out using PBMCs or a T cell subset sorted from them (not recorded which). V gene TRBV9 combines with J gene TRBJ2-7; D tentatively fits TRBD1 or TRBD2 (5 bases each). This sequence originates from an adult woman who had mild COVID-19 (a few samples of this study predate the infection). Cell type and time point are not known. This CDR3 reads CASSVSSGTYEQYF. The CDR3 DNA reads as TGTGCCAGCAGCGTAAGTTCAGGGACGTACGAGCAGTACTTC.